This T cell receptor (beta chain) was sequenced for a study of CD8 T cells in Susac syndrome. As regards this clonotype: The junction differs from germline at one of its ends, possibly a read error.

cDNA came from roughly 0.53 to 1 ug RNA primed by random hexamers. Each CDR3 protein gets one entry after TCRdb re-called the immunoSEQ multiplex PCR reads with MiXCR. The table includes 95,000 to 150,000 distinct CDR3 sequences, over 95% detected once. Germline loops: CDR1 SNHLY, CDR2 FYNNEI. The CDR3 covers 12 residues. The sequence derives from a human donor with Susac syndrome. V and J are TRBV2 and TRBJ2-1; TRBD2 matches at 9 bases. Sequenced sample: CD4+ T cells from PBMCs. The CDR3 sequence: CASSVLAGIMVF. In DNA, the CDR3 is TGTGCCAGCAGTGTCCTAGCGGGAATAATGGTCTTC.